This paragraph reports one T cell receptor beta chain. Its target is not known. This entry belongs to a study of cytomegalovirus exposure and HLA in healthy donors. Regarding the study as a whole: By HLA locus, TCR association rates varied in a later analysis, with DRB1 showing the most and HLA-C the fewest. In the analysis, some V segments, TRBV6-2 and TRBV6-3 included, were excluded as indistinguishable. Reports credit the classifier with highly specific, highly sensitive diagnosis of cytomegalovirus status.

Donors were ostensibly healthy at sampling, although undocumented immune exposures were probable. The CDR3 consists of 17 residues. CDR1 and CDR2 (germline): MNHEY, SMNVEV (reference sequence). V was clipped by 3 bases and J by 2 bases, with 20 bases between them. The PCR used 60 Vbeta and 13 Jbeta primers. Sequenced by immunoSEQ multiplex PCR; TCRdb stores in-frame clones only, minus some. The table records about 180,000 clones, roughly 88% of them present only once. The sample consisted of PBMCs. This clonotype was sampled from a girl aged 2 to 10 in good health and CMV-seropositive. The chain carries TRBV27 and TRBJ2-7; D perhaps matches TRBD2 (7 bases). This CDR3 reads CASSFSQRGARPYEQYF. The DNA of the CDR3 is TGTGCCAGCAGTTTTTCCCAACGGGGGGCCAGACCCTACGAGCAGTACTTC.